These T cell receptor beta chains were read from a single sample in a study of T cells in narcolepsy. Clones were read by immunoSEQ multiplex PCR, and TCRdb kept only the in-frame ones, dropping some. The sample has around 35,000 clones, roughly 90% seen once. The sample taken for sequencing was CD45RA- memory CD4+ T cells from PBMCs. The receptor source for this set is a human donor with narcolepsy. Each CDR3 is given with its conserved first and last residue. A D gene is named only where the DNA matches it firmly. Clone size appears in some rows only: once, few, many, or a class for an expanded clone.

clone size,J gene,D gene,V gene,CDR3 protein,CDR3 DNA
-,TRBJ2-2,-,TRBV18,CASSREQASTGELFF,TGTGCCAGCTCCCGGGAACAGGCGAGCACCGGGGAGCTGTTTTTT
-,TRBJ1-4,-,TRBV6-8,CASRRGEKLFF,TGTGCCAGCAGGAGAGGTGAAAAACTGTTTTTT
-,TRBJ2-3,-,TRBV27,CASSLSDPRGTVSTDTQYF,TGTGCCAGCAGTTTATCAGACCCCCGGGGGACAGTTAGCACAGATACGCAGTATTTT
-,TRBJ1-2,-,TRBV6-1,CASVGNPSVYGYTF,TGTGCCAGCGTAGGGAACCCGAGCGTCTATGGCTACACCTTC
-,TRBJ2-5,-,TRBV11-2,CASSLDGGFQETQYF,TGTGCCAGCAGCTTAGATGGGGGGTTCCAAGAGACCCAGTACTTC
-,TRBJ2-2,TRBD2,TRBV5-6,CASSLAPAGRTGELFF,TGTGCCAGCAGCTTGGCGCCAGCGGGGAGGACCGGGGAGCTGTTTTTT
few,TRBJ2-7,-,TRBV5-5,CASSSRAAYEQYF,TGTGCCAGCAGCTCCCGGGCCGCCTACGAGCAGTACTTC
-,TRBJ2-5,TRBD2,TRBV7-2,CASSSGTSRETQYF,TGTGCCAGCAGCTCGGGGACTAGCAGAGAGACCCAGTACTTC
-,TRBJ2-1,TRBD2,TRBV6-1,CASNSGSGNEQFF,TGTGCCAGCAACAGCGGGAGTGGCAATGAGCAGTTCTTC
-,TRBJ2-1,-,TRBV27,CASSLGGLVRNEQFF,TGTGCCAGCAGTTTGGGGGGACTGGTAAGGAATGAGCAGTTCTTC
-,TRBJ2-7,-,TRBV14,CASNQNSHEQYF,TGTGCCAGTAACCAAAACTCCCACGAGCAGTACTTC
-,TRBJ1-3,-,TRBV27,CASQKGGTSSGNTIYF,TGTGCCAGCCAAAAGGGCGGGACTTCCTCTGGAAACACCATATATTTT
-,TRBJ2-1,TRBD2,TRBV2,CASRTGGPRNEQFF,TGTGCCAGCAGGACGGGAGGGCCGAGGAATGAGCAGTTCTTC
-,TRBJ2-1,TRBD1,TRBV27,CASSVDRGSSNEQFF,TGTGCCAGCAGTGTGGACAGGGGGTCTAGCAATGAGCAGTTCTTC
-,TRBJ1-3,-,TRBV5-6,CASSLTRSGNTIYF,TGTGCCAGCAGCTTGACACGCTCTGGAAACACCATATATTTT
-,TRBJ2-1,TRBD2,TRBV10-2,CASSEPASGGDEQFF,TGCGCCAGCAGTGAACCCGCCAGCGGGGGAGATGAGCAGTTCTTC